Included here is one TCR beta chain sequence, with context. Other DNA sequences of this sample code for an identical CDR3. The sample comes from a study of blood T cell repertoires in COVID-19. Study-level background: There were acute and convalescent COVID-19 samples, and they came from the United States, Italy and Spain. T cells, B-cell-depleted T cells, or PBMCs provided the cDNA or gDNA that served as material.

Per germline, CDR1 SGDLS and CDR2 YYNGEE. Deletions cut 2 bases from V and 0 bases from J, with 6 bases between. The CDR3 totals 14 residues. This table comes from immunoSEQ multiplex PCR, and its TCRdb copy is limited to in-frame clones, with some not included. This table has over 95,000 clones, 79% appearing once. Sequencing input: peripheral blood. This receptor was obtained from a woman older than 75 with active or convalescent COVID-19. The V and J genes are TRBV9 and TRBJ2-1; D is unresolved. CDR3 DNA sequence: TGTGCCAGCAGCGTCTCGAGCTCCTACAATGAGCAGTTCTTC. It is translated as CASSVSSSYNEQFF.